This record covers a single T cell receptor (beta chain). Repertoires were generated with immunoSEQ multiplex PCR, while TCRdb's copy carries only in-frame clones and drops some. Of roughly 83,000 clones listed, about 82% are singletons. This sample was included in a study of blood T cell repertoires in COVID-19. Background on the study: Whether acute or convalescent, the COVID-19 samples came from the United States, Italy and Spain. T cells, B-cell-depleted T cells, or PBMCs provided the cDNA or gDNA that served as material.

The CDR3 extends over 17 amino acids. The germline V gene has CDR1 LNHNV and CDR2 YYDKDF (reference sequence). Trimming removed 3 bases from V and 3 bases from J; junction bases left unmatched: 11. The chain recombines TRBV15 with TRBJ2-1, with 7 positions matching TRBD2. Sequencing was carried out using peripheral blood. This sequence was found in a man over 45 with active COVID-19. In DNA, the CDR3 is TGTGCCACCAGCAGGGGAGGGAGCCTTAGAGGCTACAATGAGCAGTTCTTC. Its translation is CATSRGGSLRGYNEQFF.